These T cell receptor beta chains were read from a single sample in a study of cytomegalovirus exposure and HLA in healthy donors. The data were produced by immunoSEQ multiplex PCR, yet TCRdb's version contains in-frame clones alone and is incomplete. The sample includes roughly 200,000 clones, more than 80% seen only once; the top ten take under 0.75%. The sample consisted of PBMCs. All receptors come from a boy aged 10-17 years in good health and CMV-seronegative. The CDR3 runs from the conserved cysteine through the conserved F or W. Each record gives: CDR3 protein, CDR3 DNA, clone size, J gene, D gene, V gene. A D gene is named only where the DNA matches it firmly. Some rows mark clone size as missing; the rest say once, few, many or name a class of expanded clone.

CASSQVTGASGGYTF	TGCGCCAGCAGCCAAGTAACAGGGGCCTCTGGGGGCTACACCTTC	.	TRBJ1-2	TRBD1	TRBV5-1
CASSLGTGGVTEAFF	TGCGCCAGCAGCTTGGGTACAGGGGGGGTCACTGAAGCTTTCTTT	few	TRBJ1-1	TRBD1	TRBV5-1
CASSSGRSGINNEQFF	TGTGCCAGCAGTTCGGGGCGTAGCGGGATTAACAATGAGCAGTTCTTC	.	TRBJ2-1	TRBD2	TRBV28
CASSLGPYNQPQHF	TGTGCCAGCAGCTTGGGTCCTTACAATCAGCCCCAGCATTTT	.	TRBJ1-5	.	TRBV5-8
CAISDSTNQPQHF	TGTGCCATCAGTGACAGTACCAATCAGCCCCAGCATTTT	.	TRBJ1-5	.	TRBV10-3
CAISNRQDNEKLFF	TGTGCCATCAGCAACCGCCAGGATAATGAAAAACTGTTTTTT	.	TRBJ1-4	.	TRBV10-3
CASSLQGSTQMNTEAFF	TGTGCCAGTAGCCTACAGGGGTCGACCCAAATGAACACTGAAGCTTTCTTT	.	TRBJ1-1	TRBD1	TRBV19
CASSRDTSSWETQYF	TGTGCCAGCAGCCGAGACACCTCTTCGTGGGAGACCCAGTACTTC	.	TRBJ2-5	.	TRBV9
CASSLSTGGADGYTF	TGTGCCAGCAGTTTATCCACAGGGGGGGCCGATGGCTACACCTTC	.	TRBJ1-2	TRBD1	TRBV28
CASSLRVGGGGATYEQYF	TGTGCCAGCAGCTTGAGGGTTGGGGGGGGCGGAGCAACCTACGAGCAGTACTTC	.	TRBJ2-7	.	TRBV13
CASSMRAAAPNTGELFF	TGTGCCAGTAGTATGCGGGCGGCAGCCCCGAACACCGGGGAGCTGTTTTTT	.	TRBJ2-2	.	TRBV19
CAWDRGAYTGELFF	TGTGCCTGGGACAGGGGCGCTTACACCGGGGAGCTGTTTTTT	.	TRBJ2-2	TRBD1	TRBV30
CASSEQVGLAENNEQFF	TGTGCCAGCAGCGAACAGGTTGGACTAGCGGAAAACAATGAGCAGTTCTTC	.	TRBJ2-1	TRBD2	TRBV11-1
CSVVGQGPPDTQYF	TGCAGCGTTGTAGGACAGGGCCCGCCAGATACGCAGTATTTT	.	TRBJ2-3	TRBD1	TRBV29-1
CASSPVGLDYLAKNIQYF	TGTGCCAGCAGTCCTGTGGGACTTGACTACTTGGCCAAAAACATTCAGTACTTC	.	TRBJ2-4	.	TRBV2
CASSPRGRFDTQYF	TGTGCTAGCAGCCCTCGGGGGAGGTTCGATACGCAGTATTTT	once	TRBJ2-3	.	TRBV7-7
CASSPTPGVMNTEAFF	TGTGCCAGCAGCCCTACGCCAGGGGTCATGAACACTGAAGCTTTCTTT	.	TRBJ1-1	.	TRBV9
CASSHALRTEAFF	TGTGCCAGCAGCCACGCGCTCCGGACTGAAGCTTTCTTT	.	TRBJ1-1	.	TRBV7-2
CAWSQSSGRGEFF	TGTGCCTGGAGCCAAAGTAGCGGGAGGGGTGAGTTCTTC	.	TRBJ2-1	TRBD2	TRBV30
CASSWSGDQPQHF	TGTGCCAGTAGTTGGTCAGGGGATCAGCCCCAGCATTTT	.	TRBJ1-5	.	TRBV19
CASSKDRGWNTIYF	TGTGCCAGCTCGAAGGACAGGGGATGGAACACCATATATTTT	.	TRBJ1-3	TRBD1	TRBV28
CASSLDRGRPMNTGELFF	TGTGCCAGCAGCTTAGACAGGGGGCGCCCAATGAACACCGGGGAGCTGTTTTTT	.	TRBJ2-2	TRBD1	TRBV13
CASSMGAVHTEAFF	TGTGCCAGTAGTATGGGGGCAGTTCACACTGAAGCTTTCTTT	.	TRBJ1-1	.	TRBV19
CASSLPLAGGTQYF	TGTGCCAGCAGTTTACCACTAGCGGGCGGGACCCAGTACTTC	.	TRBJ2-5	TRBD2	TRBV28
CASSELQGEAFF	TGTGCCAGCAGTGAATTGCAGGGTGAAGCTTTCTTT	.	TRBJ1-1	.	TRBV25-1
CASSAGTGTFLTGNTIYF	TGCGCCAGCAGCGCCGGGACAGGGACGTTCCTGACTGGAAACACCATATATTTT	.	TRBJ1-3	TRBD1	TRBV5-1
CASSAEARAPPNYGYTF	TGTGCCAGCAGTGCTGAAGCCAGGGCCCCTCCTAACTATGGCTACACCTTC	.	TRBJ1-2	.	TRBV2
CASSLAGGLYEQYF	TGTGCCAGCAGCTTAGCGGGAGGTCTCTACGAGCAGTACTTC	.	TRBJ2-7	.	TRBV7-2
CASGLVPETGSSFGYTF	TGTGCTAGTGGTTTGGTACCGGAGACAGGGTCTTCCTTTGGCTACACCTTC	.	TRBJ1-2	TRBD1	TRBV12-5
CASSYKDKIEAFF	TGTGCCAGCAGTTATAAAGACAAGATTGAAGCTTTCTTT	.	TRBJ1-1	.	TRBV6-6
CASSPGTGGRQPQHF	TGTGCCAGTAGTCCAGGGACAGGTGGTCGGCAGCCCCAGCATTTT	.	TRBJ1-5	TRBD1	TRBV19
CASSLSGRSTEAFF	TGTGCCAGCAGCTTGTCCGGCCGGAGCACTGAAGCTTTCTTT	.	TRBJ1-1	.	TRBV5-6